This T cell receptor beta chain was observed in a study of PD-L1 blockade in urothelial cancer (dated by TCRdb to the late 2010s). Describing the broader study: Therapy was started in about 2014 for all patients, and atezolizumab 1,200 mg was administered intravenously every 3 weeks. Twenty-five of 29 patients were identified as males with urothelial cancer of bladder origin, and a prior smoking history was reported by 18 of 29 patients. An ECOG performance status of 0 or 1 was recorded for the patients, and 0 to 3 prior chemotherapy regimens had been received by the patients. Blood samples were analyzed at two time points: 3 weeks after treatment start (second dose) and 6 weeks after treatment start. Blood samples yielded a median of approximately 150,000 T cells and 65,000 to 95,000 unique TCRs, with median clonality approximately 0.08. Somatic, immune and clinical correlates of response to PD-L1 blockade with atezolizumab in urothelial cancer were the focus of an exploratory multi-omic analysis. Pretreatment tumor samples and matched peripheral blood, collected serially before and after atezolizumab treatment, underwent TCR sequencing. Durable clinical benefit meant progression-free survival longer than 6 months, and TCR features were also tested against progression-free and overall survival. In the same patients who had TCR sequencing, pretreatment tumors also underwent whole exome sequencing and RNA sequencing. Durable clinical benefit was achieved by nine patients and was not achieved by 20 patients. Pretreatment blood TCR-seq was available for nearly 30 patients, at least one posttreatment blood collection was obtained for 24 patients, and tumor TCR-seq was available for 24 patients. Paper-wide results and their limitations: Because of the small sample size (n ≈ 31) and the many exploratory analyses performed, the results are intended to be regarded as hypothesis-generating. At 3 weeks after the start of treatment, tumor-associated TCR clones in peripheral blood had expanded more in patients with durable benefit (n ≈ 24, p = 0.022). Improved progression-free and overall survival was associated with having pretreatment peripheral blood TCR clonality below the median.

Measured from the cysteine to the phenylalanine, the CDR3 is 17 residues long. Left in the record is the CDR3 DNA by itself, 51 bases read in frame from the first base. The germline V gene encodes CDR1 MDHEN and CDR2 SYDVKM. V is pruned by 5 bases and J by 6 bases, leaving 16 bases of the junction without a gene match. A cohort of 25 to 30 patients with locally advanced or metastatic urothelial carcinoma, treated at Memorial Sloan Kettering on a trial protocol, was included. Peripheral blood mononuclear cells were collected pretreatment and during treatment, with between 1 and 8 total time points per patient. The Qiagen DNeasy Blood extraction kit was used to purify genomic DNA from total PBMCs and tumor samples. PBMCs were collected pretreatment and during treatment, and were isolated and stored as previously described. Each PCR received spiked-in synthetic TCR analog templates so that absolute template abundance could be estimated from read counts. The immunoSEQ assay was used to amplify TCRbeta CDR3 regions from genomic DNA with bias-controlled V and J gene primers. Rearranged TCRbeta segments were sequenced at approximately 20X coverage. In the source study's methods: Clustering was used to correct sequencing errors, and CDR3s were annotated against IMGT so that V, D and J genes could be assigned. Only productive TCRbeta rearrangements were used in downstream analyses, excluding out-of-frame or stop-codon sequences. Clonality was computed as one minus Shannon entropy normalized by the log of the number of unique productive sequences. Clones differing between time points or between blood and tumor were identified using Fisher's exact test with Benjamini-Hochberg correction, with an adjusted p below 0.01 applied as the threshold. The clones in this table, taken by TCRdb from immuneACCESS, are in-frame only. Not every clone is retained; where verified, under half of the shortfall comes from an unresolved V gene, and the cause of the rest is unknown. The D gene and trimming were derived from the DNA, and the V and J assignments and clone size from that table. The sample table contains more than 30,000 clones; only one count was recorded for 85% to 90% of them. Of the sample, roughly 2.1% is held by the ten largest clones.

Concerning this clone itself: Its antigen is not yet known. Per-base qualities were not stored, and no clone one base away is much larger.

This receptor was taken from a man aged 60 to 75 with urothelial cancer. The sequencing here drew on PBMCs, taken around atezolizumab (anti-PD-L1) treatment. The chain uses TRBV28 and TRBJ2-1; 7 middle bases align to TRBD1. The DNA reads as follows: TGTGCCAGCAGTCCTGAGGCAGGGGGTATGGTAGGCAATGAGCAGTTCTTC. This translates into CASSPEAGGMVGNEQFF.